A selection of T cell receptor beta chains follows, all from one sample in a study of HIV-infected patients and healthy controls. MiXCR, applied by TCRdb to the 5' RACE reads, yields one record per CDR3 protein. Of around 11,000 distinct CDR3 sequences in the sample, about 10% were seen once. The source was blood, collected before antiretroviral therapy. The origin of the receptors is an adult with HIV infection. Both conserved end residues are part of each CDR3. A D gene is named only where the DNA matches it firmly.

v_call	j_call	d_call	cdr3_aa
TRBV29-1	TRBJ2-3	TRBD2	CSVDQRESTDTQYF
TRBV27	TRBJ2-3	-	CASSFVLTDTQYF
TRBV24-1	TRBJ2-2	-	CATSASRDSQGTGELFF
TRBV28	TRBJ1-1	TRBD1	CASSSGQVEAFF
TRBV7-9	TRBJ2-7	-	CASSPPQGREQYF
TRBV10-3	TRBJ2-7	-	CAIRDGRHEQYF
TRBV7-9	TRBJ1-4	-	CASIPPLQGINEKLFF
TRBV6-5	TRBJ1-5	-	CASSSLSNQPQHF
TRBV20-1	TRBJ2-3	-	CSASLPNTDTQYF
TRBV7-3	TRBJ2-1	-	CASSLRLSPYNEQFF
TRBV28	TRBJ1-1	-	CASSLLTANTEAFF
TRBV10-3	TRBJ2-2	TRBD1	CAIRGQGAAGELFF
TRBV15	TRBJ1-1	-	CATSRGLGGQIGMNTEAFF
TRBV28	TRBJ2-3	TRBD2	CASSSASGRAADTQYF
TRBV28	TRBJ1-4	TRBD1	CASSPIPGQGLRPNEKLFF
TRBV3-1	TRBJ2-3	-	CASSYSDYTQYF
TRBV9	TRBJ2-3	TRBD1	CASSERDRAGDTQYF
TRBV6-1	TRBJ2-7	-	CASSDQTGRSYEQYF
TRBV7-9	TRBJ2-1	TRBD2	CASSLPGLAGYNEQFF
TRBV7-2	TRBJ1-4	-	CASSLFRTDEKLFF
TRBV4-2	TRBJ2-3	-	CASSQNAWGSTSGDTQYF
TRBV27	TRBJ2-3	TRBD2	CASSFYGTSTDTQYF
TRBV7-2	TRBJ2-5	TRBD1	CASSPRDRASVETQYF
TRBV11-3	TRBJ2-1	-	CASSPLEGVPFNEQFF
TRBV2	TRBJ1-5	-	CASSGTEYQPQHF
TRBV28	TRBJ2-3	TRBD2	CASSFVAGPPDTQYF
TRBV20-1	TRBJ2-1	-	CSANSPANNEQFF
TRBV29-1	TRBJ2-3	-	CSVNRIYKGTDTQYF
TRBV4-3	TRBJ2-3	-	CASSQDLTGATDTQYF
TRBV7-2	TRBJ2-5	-	CASSLGSGETQYF
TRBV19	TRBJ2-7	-	CASSFRVGGEQYF
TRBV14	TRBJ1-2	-	CASGIANYGYTF
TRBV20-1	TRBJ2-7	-	CSARRLGLYEQYF
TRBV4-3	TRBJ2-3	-	CASSQEIAGISTDTQYF
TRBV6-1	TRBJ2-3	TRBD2	CASSELAGGPDTQYF
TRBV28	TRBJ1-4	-	CASSFRATNEKLFF
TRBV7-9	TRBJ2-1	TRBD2	CASSLGAGVREQFF
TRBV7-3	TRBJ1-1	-	CASSLNAENTEAFF
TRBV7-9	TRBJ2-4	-	CASSSPDLSKNIQYF
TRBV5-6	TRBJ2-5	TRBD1	CASSLRTGETQYF
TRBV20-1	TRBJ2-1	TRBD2	CSSKLAGGPVDEQFF
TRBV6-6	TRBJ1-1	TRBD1	CASSQDRGTWAFF
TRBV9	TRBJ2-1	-	CASSGRTILAF
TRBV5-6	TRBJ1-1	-	CASSLGGFTLNTEAFF
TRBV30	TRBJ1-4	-	CAWNRQGSEKLFF
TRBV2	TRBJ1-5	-	CASRRMSNQPQHF
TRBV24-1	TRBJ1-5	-	CATSDLLSNQPQHF